The 10 T cell receptor beta chains below all came from one sample that was sequenced in a study of blood T cell repertoires in COVID-19. Repertoires were generated with immunoSEQ multiplex PCR, while TCRdb's copy carries only in-frame clones and drops some. The table lists fewer than 40,000 clones, 65% to 90% of them singletons. Sample: peripheral blood. The receptor set was obtained from a man older than 75 with active COVID-19.

The J gene is TRBJ2-5, the V gene TRBV3-1 (or the pseudogene TRBV3-2); 9 positions match TRBD1. This CDR3 is built from 14 residues. Germline V CDR1 and CDR2: LGHDT, YNNKEL (reference sequence). V shed 5 bases, J shed 5 bases, and the junction held 6 bases outside the gene matches. The CDR3 loop is CASSGGQGGETQYF. The CDR3 bases are TGTGCCAGCAGCGGGGGACAGGGTGGGGAGACCCAGTACTTC.

The chain links TRBV5-1 to TRBJ2-2; a weak D match, TRBD1 (6 bases). Germline-derived CDR1 and CDR2 are SGHRS and YFSETQ. Between the trimmed V and J ends, which lost 3 bases and 5 bases, there was a span of 8 bases. The CDR3 is 13 amino acids. The CDR3 sequence is CASSSQGTGELFF. The CDR3 DNA reads as TGCGCCAGCAGCTCCCAGGGGACCGGGGAGCTGTTTTTT.

The chain combines TRBV2 with TRBJ2-3; D not resolved. Trimming stripped 4 bases from V and 1 base from J, with 9 bases between. This CDR3 contains 14 residues. Germline-derived CDR1 and CDR2 are SNHLY and FYNNEI. As DNA, the CDR3 is TGTGCCAGCAGTGTCCTACTTCGCACAGATACGCAGTATTTT. Translation gives CASSVLLRTDTQYF. Based on the CDR3 plus reference TRBV2 and TRBJ2-3, the full variable domain is EPEVTQTPSHQVTQMGQEVILRCVPISNHLYFYWYRQILGQKVEFLVSFYNNEISEKSEIFDDQFSVERPDGSNFTLKIRSTKLEDSAMYFCASSVLLRTDTQYFGPGTRLTVL.

A few counts support this clone. V usage is TRBV19 and J usage is TRBJ1-1, with 8 positions matching TRBD1. The junction had 8 bases not matched to a gene; V was cut back by 10 bases and J by 4 bases. CDR1 and CDR2 from the germline V gene are LNHDA and SQIVND (reference sequence). The CDR3 is 13 amino acids. CDR3 in DNA: TGTGCCACTAGGGGACAGGCGGGCACTGAAGCTTTCTTT. Its translation is CATRGQAGTEAFF.

This clone was seen only once. The J gene is TRBJ1-3, the V gene TRBV18; no definite D call. The CDR3 is made up of 16 amino acids. The germline V gene has CDR1 KGHSH and CDR2 LQKENI. V lost 3 bases, J lost 0 bases, and 12 bases lay in between. This chain's CDR3 is CASSPRVTSSGNTIYF. The DNA of the CDR3 is TGTGCCAGCTCACCGAGGGTGACCAGCTCTGGAAACACCATATATTTT.

V gene TRBV7-2 combines with J gene TRBJ2-1; tentatively, D is TRBD1 (6 bases). V gave up 5 bases and J gave up 0 bases, with 14 bases separating them. The CDR3 spans 16 residues. Per germline, CDR1 SGHTA and CDR2 FQGNSA. CDR3 nucleotides: TGTGCCAGCAGCGAACAGGGTATGAGCTCCTACAATGAGCAGTTCTTC. Translating gives CASSEQGMSSYNEQFF.

The genes are TRBV6-6 and TRBJ2-7, with 8 bases matching TRBD2. Germline CDR1 and CDR2: MNHNY and SVGAGI (reference sequence). This CDR3 region has 14 residues. J gave up 2 bases and V 5 bases, and 5 bases lay outside the gene matches. CDR3 protein: CASSPGTRAYEQYF. CDR3 nucleotides: TGTGCCAGCAGTCCCGGGACTAGAGCCTACGAGCAGTACTTC.

The rearrangement uses TRBV5-1 and TRBJ2-7; 7 nucleotides match TRBD1. Germline assignment: CDR1 SGHRS and CDR2 YFSETQ. The V segment lost 2 bases and the J segment 4 bases; nucleotides outside the gene matches: 6. The CDR3 totals 14 residues. The CDR3 nucleotides are TGCGCCAGCAGCTTAACCGGACAGGTATACGAGCAGTACTTC. Translated, it gives CASSLTGQVYEQYF.

The V and J genes are TRBV9 and TRBJ2-3; possibly TRBD2 for D (6 bases). Trimming pared 0 bases from V and 10 bases from J, leaving 9 bases between. The CDR3 is 12 residues long. Germline lookup yields CDR1 SGDLS and CDR2 YYNGEE. This CDR3 is CASSVGGGAQYF. CDR3 nucleotide sequence: TGTGCCAGCAGCGTAGGCGGAGGGGCGCAGTATTTT.

The V and J genes are TRBV7-9 and TRBJ2-6, with 7 bases matching TRBD1. With V trimmed by 2 bases and J by 0 bases, 7 bases remained unmatched. Germline V lookup: CDR1 SEHNR, CDR2 FQNEAQ (reference sequence). The CDR3 sequence is 18 residues long. CDR3 loop: CASSLKGQSSSGANVLTF. The CDR3 DNA reads as TGTGCCAGCAGCTTAAAGGGACAGTCTAGCTCTGGGGCCAACGTCCTGACTTTC.